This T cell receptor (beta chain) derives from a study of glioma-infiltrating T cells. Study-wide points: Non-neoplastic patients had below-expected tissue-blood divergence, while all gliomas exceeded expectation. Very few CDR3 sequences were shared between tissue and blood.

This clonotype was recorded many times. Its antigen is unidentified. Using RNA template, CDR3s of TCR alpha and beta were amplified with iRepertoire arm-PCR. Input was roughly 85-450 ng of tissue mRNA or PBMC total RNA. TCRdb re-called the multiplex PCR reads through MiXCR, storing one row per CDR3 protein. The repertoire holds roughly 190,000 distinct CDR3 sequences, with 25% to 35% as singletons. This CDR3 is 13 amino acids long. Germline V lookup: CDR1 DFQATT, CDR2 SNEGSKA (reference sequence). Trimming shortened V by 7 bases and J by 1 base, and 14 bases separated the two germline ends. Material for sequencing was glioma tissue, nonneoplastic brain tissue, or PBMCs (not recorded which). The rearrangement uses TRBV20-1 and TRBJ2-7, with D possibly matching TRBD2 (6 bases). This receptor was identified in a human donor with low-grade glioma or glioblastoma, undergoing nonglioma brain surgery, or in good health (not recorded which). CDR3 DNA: TGCAGTGTCCCAGCGGGCTCATCCTACGAGCAGTACTTC. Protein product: CSVPAGSSYEQYF.